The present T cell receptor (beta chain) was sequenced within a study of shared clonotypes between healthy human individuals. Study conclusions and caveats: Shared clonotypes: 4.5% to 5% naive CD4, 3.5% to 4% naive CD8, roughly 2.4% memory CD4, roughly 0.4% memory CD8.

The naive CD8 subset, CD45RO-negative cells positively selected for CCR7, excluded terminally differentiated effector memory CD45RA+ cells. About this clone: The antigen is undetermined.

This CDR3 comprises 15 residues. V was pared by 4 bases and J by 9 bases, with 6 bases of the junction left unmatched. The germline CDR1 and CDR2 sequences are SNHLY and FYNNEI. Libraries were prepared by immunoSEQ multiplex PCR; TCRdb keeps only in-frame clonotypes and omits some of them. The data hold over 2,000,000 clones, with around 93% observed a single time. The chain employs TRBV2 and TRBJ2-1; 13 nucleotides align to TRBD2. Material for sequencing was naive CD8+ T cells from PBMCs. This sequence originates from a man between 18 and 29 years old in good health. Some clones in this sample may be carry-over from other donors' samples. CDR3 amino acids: CASSGTSGRQLEQFF. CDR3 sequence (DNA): TGTGCCAGCAGTGGGACTAGCGGGAGACAGCTTGAGCAGTTCTTC. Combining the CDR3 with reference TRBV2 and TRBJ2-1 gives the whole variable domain EPEVTQTPSHQVTQMGQEVILRCVPISNHLYFYWYRQILGQKVEFLVSFYNNEISEKSEIFDDQFSVERPDGSNFTLKIRSTKLEDSAMYFCASSGTSGRQLEQFFGPGTRLTVL.